This TCR beta chain was observed in a study of CD8 T cells in ankylosing spondylitis. TCR beta libraries were made by quantitative 5'-RACE with molecular barcodes. TCRdb recomputed calls from the 5' RACE reads with MiXCR, one row per CDR3 protein. The table includes a few hundred thousand distinct CDR3 sequences, around 20% detected once. General study results and limits: The clones that were linked to disease were reported to be significantly enriched in matched synovial fluid samples from ankylosing spondylitis patients. Characteristic of ankylosing spondylitis blood, it appeared, was a TCR beta motif comprising several highly homologous variants. Those disease-linked clones were CD8+; they were also relatively rare in peripheral blood.

Trimming removed 5 bases at V and 5 bases at J, with 12 bases between. The CDR3 sequence is 14 residues long. About this clonotype: Its matching antigen is unknown.

V usage is TRBV12-3 or TRBV12-4 and J usage is TRBJ2-2; unclear D gene. This receptor was identified in a male donor with ankylosing spondylitis. Sequencing was carried out using blood, either unsorted or a sorted T cell fraction (not recorded which). The CDR3 DNA reads as TGTGCCAGCAGTAACTTTGGGTTTACCGGGGAGCTGTTTTTT. It codes for CASSNFGFTGELFF.